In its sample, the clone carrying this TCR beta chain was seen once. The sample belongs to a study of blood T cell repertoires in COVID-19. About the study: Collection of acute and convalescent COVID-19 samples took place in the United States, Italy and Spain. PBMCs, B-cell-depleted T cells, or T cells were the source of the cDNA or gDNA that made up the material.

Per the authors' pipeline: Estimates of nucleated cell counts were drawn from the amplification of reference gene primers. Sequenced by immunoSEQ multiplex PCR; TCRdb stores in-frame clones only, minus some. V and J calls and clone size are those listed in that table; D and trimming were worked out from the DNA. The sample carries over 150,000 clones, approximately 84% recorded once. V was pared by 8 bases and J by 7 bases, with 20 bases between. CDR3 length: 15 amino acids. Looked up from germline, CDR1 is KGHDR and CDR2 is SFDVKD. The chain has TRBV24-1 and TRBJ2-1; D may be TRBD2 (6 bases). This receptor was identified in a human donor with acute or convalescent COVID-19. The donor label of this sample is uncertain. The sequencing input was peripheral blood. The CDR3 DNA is TGTGCCACCAACTATGGGCGGTCCGGGAGAAATGAGCAGTTCTTC. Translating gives CATNYGRSGRNEQFF.